The next 27 T cell receptor beta chains were all read from a single sample in a study of T cells expressing NK-cell markers. Using the 5' RACE reads, TCRdb records one entry per CDR3 protein without DNA. The repertoire table contains approximately 440,000 distinct CDR3 sequences. Material: blood T cells: a sorted CD56 or NKG2C T cell subset, CD4+ or CD8+ T cells, or bulk PBMC T cells (not recorded which). The receptors come from a woman aged 45-65 years in good health.

The genes are TRBV6-5 and TRBJ1-2. Germline V CDR1 and CDR2: MNHEY, SVGAGI. This CDR3 has 15 amino acids. The CDR3 reads CASSYSFTRSNGYTF.

This chain connects TRBV5-1 to TRBJ1-1; TCRdb outputs TRBD1, but without DNA this stays unchecked. The CDR3 sequence is 15 residues long. CDR1 is SGHRS, CDR2 YFSETQ, per germline. This chain's CDR3 is CASSPDRVLGTEAFF.

CDR3 loop: CASSGQGVADTQYF. This chain uses TRBV7-3 with TRBJ2-3; the D call of TRBD1 rests on TCRdb alone, since no DNA is present to check it. CDR3 length: 14 amino acids. CDR1 and CDR2 from the germline V gene are SGHTA and FQGTGA.

The rearrangement links TRBV27 to TRBJ2-3. The CDR3 is 12 amino acids. Germline loops: CDR1 MNHEY, CDR2 SMNVEV (reference sequence). This CDR3 is CASPSGVDTQYF.

The V call is TRBV15, the J call TRBJ2-7; checking the TCRdb D call of TRBD2 is not possible without DNA. The CDR3 runs to 15 residues. The germline CDR1 and CDR2 sequences are LNHNV and YYDKDF (reference sequence). The CDR3 sequence is CATSRGDNLLYEQYF.

This CDR3 is CSAIGSSGFTDTQYF. V gene TRBV20-1 combines with J gene TRBJ2-3; TCRdb's D gene call, TRBD2, goes unchecked for lack of DNA. Germline CDR1 DFQATT, CDR2 SNEGSKA (reference sequence). This CDR3 spans 15 amino acids.

The rearrangement uses TRBV15 and TRBJ1-1. The CDR3 is 18 residues long. Germline V gene data show CDR1 as LNHNV and CDR2 as YYDKDF (reference sequence). The CDR3 protein is CATSREIWAQSMNTEAFF.

The chain couples TRBV12-3 or TRBV12-4 to TRBJ1-4; TCRdb outputs TRBD1, but without DNA this stays unchecked. The CDR3 has 16 residues. The CDR3 is CASSFLRTVRNEKLFF.

V is TRBV9 and J is TRBJ2-1; there is no DNA to check the TCRdb D call of TRBD2. Per germline, CDR1 SGDLS and CDR2 YYNGEE. This CDR3 has 19 amino acids. The CDR3 loop is CASSVGAGHLTDGYNEQFF.

The rearrangement uses TRBV14 and TRBJ2-7. Germline CDR1 reads SGHDN; CDR2 reads FVKESK. There are 15 residues in the CDR3. Here the CDR3 reads CASSQADTWDYEQYF.

The CDR3 protein is CASSLSGPFRGLYGYTF. This chain uses TRBV27 with TRBJ1-2; TCRdb returns TRBD1, unconfirmable since there is no DNA. The CDR3 runs 17 residues. Germline CDR1 is MNHEY and CDR2 is SMNVEV (reference sequence).

This sequence joins TRBV7-7 and TRBJ2-2; absent DNA, TCRdb's TRBD1 call cannot be checked. The CDR3 covers 15 residues. Germline CDR1 SSHAT, CDR2 FNYEAQ (reference sequence). CDR3 sequence reads: CASSSGGGLAGELFF.

The chain links TRBV7-8 to TRBJ1-1. This CDR3 comprises 15 residues. Per germline, CDR1 SGHVS and CDR2 FQNEAQ. This CDR3 reads CASSLGAQPNTEAFF.

The chain has TRBV24-1 and TRBJ2-2; absent DNA, TCRdb's TRBD1 call cannot be checked. Germline V gene sequence: CDR1 KGHDR, CDR2 SFDVKD. This CDR3 spans 15 amino acids. This CDR3 is CATSDLSWGAGELFF.

The chain is built from TRBV15 and TRBJ2-5; absent DNA, TCRdb's TRBD2 call cannot be checked. The CDR3 is 14 residues long. CDR1 and CDR2 (germline): LNHNV, YYDKDF (reference sequence). The CDR3 reads CATSEGPRSETQYF. Supplemented by reference TRBV15 and TRBJ2-5, the full variable domain reads DAMVIQNPRYQVTQFGKPVTLSCSQTLNHNVMYWYQQKSSQAPKLLFHYYDKDFNNEADTPDNFQSRRPNTSFCFLDIRSPGLGDTAMYLCATSEGPRSETQYFGPGTRLLVL.

This chain connects TRBV20-1 to TRBJ2-1; checking the TCRdb D call of TRBD2 is not possible without DNA. This CDR3 spans 14 amino acids. Germline V gene sequence: CDR1 DFQATT, CDR2 SNEGSKA (reference sequence). CDR3 loop: CSASPLGLVYEQFF.

The V and J genes are TRBV20-1 and TRBJ2-7; TCRdb designates TRBD1, a call that cannot be tested without DNA. The CDR3 totals 14 residues. Germline V gives CDR1 DFQATT, CDR2 SNEGSKA (reference sequence). This CDR3 reads CSARSGTGTYEQYF.

The chain couples TRBV29-1 to TRBJ2-1; TCRdb's D call, TRBD2, is unchecked because there is no DNA. CDR1 is SQVTM and CDR2 is ANQGSEA in the germline V gene. The CDR3 totals 13 residues. CDR3 sequence: CSVRLAWGGEQFF.

V is TRBV11-2 and J is TRBJ2-2; the TRBD1 assignment by TCRdb is unverifiable without DNA. Germline CDR1 SGHAT, CDR2 FQNNGV. The CDR3 length is 13 residues. The chain's CDR3 is CASHRVGTGELFF.

The gene calls are TRBV19 and TRBJ1-6; as DNA is missing, the TRBD1 call by TCRdb cannot be tested. CDR1 and CDR2 (germline): LNHDA, SQIVND (reference sequence). The CDR3 sequence is 14 residues long. CDR3 protein: CASRVPGQNSPLHF.

This sequence joins TRBV3-1 and TRBJ2-3; as DNA is missing, the TRBD1 call by TCRdb cannot be tested. This CDR3 has 16 residues. Germline lookup yields CDR1 LGHDT and CDR2 YNNKEL (reference sequence). Here the CDR3 reads CASSPKRAGWTDTQYF.

V usage is TRBV5-1 and J usage is TRBJ2-2; the D gene TCRdb calls, TRBD1, cannot be checked with no DNA. The CDR3 is 17 amino acids. Germline V CDR1 and CDR2: SGHRS, YFSETQ. This chain's CDR3 is CASSLTGTGGIAGELFF.

The CDR3 spells CSASRLKRTLTPSEQYF. The chain joins TRBV20-1 to TRBJ2-7; TCRdb's D call, TRBD2, is unchecked because there is no DNA. The CDR3 contains 17 residues. Germline V gene sequence: CDR1 DFQATT, CDR2 SNEGSKA (reference sequence).

The CDR3: CASSSWTGGRANQPQHF. The rearrangement uses TRBV12-3 or TRBV12-4 and TRBJ1-5; the D gene TCRdb calls, TRBD1, cannot be checked with no DNA. The CDR3 has 17 residues.

This chain links TRBV9 with TRBJ2-2; TCRdb's D call, TRBD2, is unchecked because there is no DNA. CDR3 length: 13 residues. The germline gives CDR1 SGDLS, CDR2 YYNGEE. Here the CDR3 reads CASRTSATGELFF.

Here the CDR3 reads CASKGRGETQYF. The chain recombines TRBV12-3 or TRBV12-4 with TRBJ2-5; TCRdb's D call of TRBD1 is untestable without DNA. There are 12 residues in the CDR3.

The CDR3 reads CASQSGRVYEQFF. This chain uses TRBV25-1 with TRBJ2-1; no DNA is available, so the TRBD2 call from TCRdb remains unchecked. This CDR3 comprises 13 residues. Germline V gene lookup returns CDR1 MGHDK and CDR2 SYGVNS.